What follows is one T cell receptor (beta chain) and its context. The antigen remains undetermined. This specimen belongs to a study of T cell responses to AZD1222 COVID-19 vaccine. Study observations and caveats: Donors were largely white British and mainly female; clonal diversity was possibly underestimated. Targeting of unmutated variant regions was reportedly seen in nearly half of spike-specific TCRs. Seropositive status at baseline applied to only five to seven AZD1222 recipients. Spike was spanned by vaccine-associated CD4 TCRs, which were dominant at 160-218 and 743-854.

Clones were sequenced by immunoSEQ multiplex PCR, and TCRdb holds only the in-frame ones, with some missing. The sample has 180,000 or so clones; roughly 92% are singletons. Trimming at V came to 4 bases and at J to 2 bases, leaving 1 base not matched to a gene. The CDR3 extends over 14 amino acids. CDR1 SNHLY and CDR2 FYNNEI come from the germline V gene. Sequencing was performed on peripheral blood, taken 28 days after the second AZD1222 dose. The TCR comes from an adult who received the AZD1222 COVID-19 vaccine. This rearrangement joins TRBV2 to TRBJ2-7; 11 bases match TRBD2. CDR3 in DNA: TGTGCCAGCAGTGTAGCGGGGGGGACCTACGAGCAGTACTTC. This encodes CASSVAGGTYEQYF.